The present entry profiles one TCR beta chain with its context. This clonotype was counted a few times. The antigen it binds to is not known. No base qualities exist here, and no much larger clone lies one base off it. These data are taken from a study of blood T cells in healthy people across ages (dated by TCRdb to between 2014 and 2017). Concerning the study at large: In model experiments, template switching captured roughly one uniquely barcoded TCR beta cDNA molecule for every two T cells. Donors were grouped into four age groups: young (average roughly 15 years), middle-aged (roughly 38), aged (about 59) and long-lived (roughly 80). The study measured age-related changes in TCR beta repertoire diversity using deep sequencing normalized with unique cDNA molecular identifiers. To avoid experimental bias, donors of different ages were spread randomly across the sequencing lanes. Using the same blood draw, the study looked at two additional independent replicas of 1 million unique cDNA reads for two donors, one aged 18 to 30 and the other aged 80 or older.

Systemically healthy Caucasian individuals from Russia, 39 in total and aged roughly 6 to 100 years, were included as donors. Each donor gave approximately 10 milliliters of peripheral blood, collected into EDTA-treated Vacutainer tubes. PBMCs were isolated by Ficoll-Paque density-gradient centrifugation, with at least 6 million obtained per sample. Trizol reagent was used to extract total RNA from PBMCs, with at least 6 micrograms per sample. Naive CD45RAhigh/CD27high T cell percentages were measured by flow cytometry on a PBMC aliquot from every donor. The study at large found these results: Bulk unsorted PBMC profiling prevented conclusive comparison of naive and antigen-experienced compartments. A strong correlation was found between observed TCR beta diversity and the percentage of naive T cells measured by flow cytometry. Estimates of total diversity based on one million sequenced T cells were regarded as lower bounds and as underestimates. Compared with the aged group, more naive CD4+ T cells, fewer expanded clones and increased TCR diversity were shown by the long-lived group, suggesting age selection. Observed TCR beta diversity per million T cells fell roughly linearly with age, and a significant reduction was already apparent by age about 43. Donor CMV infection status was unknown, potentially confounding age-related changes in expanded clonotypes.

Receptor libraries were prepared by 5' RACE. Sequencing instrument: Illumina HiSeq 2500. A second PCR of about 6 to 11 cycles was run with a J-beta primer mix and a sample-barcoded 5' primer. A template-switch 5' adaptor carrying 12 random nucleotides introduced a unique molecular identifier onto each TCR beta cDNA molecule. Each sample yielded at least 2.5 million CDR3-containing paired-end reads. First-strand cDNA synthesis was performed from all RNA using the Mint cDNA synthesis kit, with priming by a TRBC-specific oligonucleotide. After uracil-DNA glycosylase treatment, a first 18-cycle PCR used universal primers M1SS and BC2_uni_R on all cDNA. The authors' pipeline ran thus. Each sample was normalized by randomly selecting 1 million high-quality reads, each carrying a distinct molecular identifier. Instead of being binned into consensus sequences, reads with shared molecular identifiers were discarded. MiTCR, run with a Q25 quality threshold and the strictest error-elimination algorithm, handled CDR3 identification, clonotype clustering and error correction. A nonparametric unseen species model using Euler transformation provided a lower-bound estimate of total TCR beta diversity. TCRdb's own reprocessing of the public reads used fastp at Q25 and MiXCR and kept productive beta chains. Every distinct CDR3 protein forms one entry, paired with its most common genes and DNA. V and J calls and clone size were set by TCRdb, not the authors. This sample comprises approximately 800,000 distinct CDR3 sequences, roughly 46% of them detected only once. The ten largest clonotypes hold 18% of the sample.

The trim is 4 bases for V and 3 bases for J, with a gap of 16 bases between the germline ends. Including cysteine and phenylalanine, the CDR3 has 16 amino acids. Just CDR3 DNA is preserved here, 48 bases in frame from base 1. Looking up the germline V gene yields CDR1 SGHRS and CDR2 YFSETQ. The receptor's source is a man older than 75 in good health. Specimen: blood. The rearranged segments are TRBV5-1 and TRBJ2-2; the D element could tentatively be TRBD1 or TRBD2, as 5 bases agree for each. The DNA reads TGCGCCAGCAGCACCCGGGACCGACTTTACACCGGGGAGCTGTTTTTT. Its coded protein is CASSTRDRLYTGELFF.